This T cell receptor (beta chain) was identified in a study of CD8 T cells in Susac syndrome. CDR3 length: 13 residues. J lost 4 bases, V lost 4 bases, and 4 bases had no gene match. Germline loops: CDR1 SGHTA, CDR2 FQGNSA. An input of 0.5 to 1 ug of RNA was subjected to reverse transcription using random hexamers. A single record per CDR3 protein comes from TCRdb applying MiXCR to the immunoSEQ multiplex PCR reads. Of some 100,000 distinct CDR3 sequences in the sample, 95% were seen once. The TCR originated in a human donor with Susac syndrome. The chain is built from TRBV7-2 and TRBJ2-7; TRBD1 matches 7 bases. Sequencing was carried out using CD8+ T cells from PBMCs. CDR3: CASSWDSPYEQYF. The CDR3 coding sequence is TGTGCCAGCAGCTGGGACAGCCCATACGAGCAGTACTTC.